This T cell receptor (beta chain) was captured by sequencing in a study of OX40 agonist ivuxolimab in advanced cancers. The study in broad terms: Ivuxolimab was an agonistic, fully human IgG2 monoclonal antibody directed against OX40 (CD134), a costimulatory receptor. Intravenous ivuxolimab was administered to patients every 2 weeks at six dose levels: 0.01, 0.1, 0.3, 1.5, 3 and 10 mg/kg. Of the approximately 54 patients in dose escalation, 19 had hepatocellular carcinoma, some 15 had melanoma, 9 had renal cell carcinoma and 9 had head and neck cancer. A male proportion of around 81% and a mean age of 60 years, ranging from roughly 20 to 80, were recorded for the dose-escalation cohort. Prior anti-PD-1, anti-PD-L1 or anti-CTLA-4 therapy was permitted, and checkpoint inhibitors had been received by about 37% of dose-escalation patients. Partial responses were achieved by three dose-escalation patients, of whom one had hepatocellular carcinoma and two had cutaneous melanoma. The purpose of peripheral TCRbeta sequencing was to test whether ivuxolimab changed TCR sequence diversity and led to clonal T-cell expansion. The paper reports the monotherapy dose-escalation portion (N of about 52 patients) of the phase I ivuxolimab trial. Overall results and qualifications from the work: Which antigens the clonally expanded peripheral T cells were specific for was not determined. Low levels of normalized T-cell clonal expansion were also seen in some patients who did not respond. At doses from 0.1 to 3.0 mg/kg, clonal expansion was seen in both CD4+ and CD8+ blood T cells between baseline and week 6. After ivuxolimab, more expanded clones were found on average in CD8+ T cells than in CD4+ T cells. In the 0.1-3.0 mg/kg groups, partial responders were among the patients with the lowest normalized peripheral clonal expansion, particularly in CD8+ T cells.

Genomic DNA was isolated from the sorted cells so that the TCRbeta CDR3 region could be sequenced. The immunoSEQ Assay was used for sequencing of TCRbeta CDR3 regions. Not all clones reach the TCRdb copy of this immuneACCESS table, which keeps in-frame sequences only. Checked studies attribute under half of the gap to unresolved V genes and leave the rest unexplained. This sample is represented by 20,000 or so clones; roughly 82% of them were singletons. The biggest ten clones account for around 3.1% of the sample. This clone has just one count. The clone's antigen remains unknown. No much larger clone exists at a distance of one base, and base qualities are not known. Based on the germline V gene, the CDR1 and CDR2 sequences are SGHDT and YYEEEE. The CDR3 spans 17 residues, from the cysteine through the phenylalanine. Only CDR3 DNA is held: 51 bases, read in frame from base 1. V lost 0 bases and J lost 4 bases; the stretch between them is 19 bases long.

Patients with autoimmune disease history or receiving systemic immunosuppression were excluded from the trial. Peripheral blood for TCR sequencing was collected from all dose cohorts at baseline, on cycle 4 day 1, and on cycle 7 day 1. Samples were obtained from an open-label, multicenter, first-in-human phase I dose-escalation trial of ivuxolimab. The trial enrolled adults with locally advanced or metastatic head and neck squamous cell, hepatocellular, melanoma or renal cell carcinoma. CD4+ and CD8+ T cells were sorted separately from peripheral blood before TCR sequencing. The sequences come from CD4+ or CD8+ T cells sorted from blood, collected in a trial of the OX40 agonist ivuxolimab. The receptor chain draws on TRBV5-6 and TRBJ1-2; the D gene is perhaps TRBD1, on 6 matching bases. The receptor's source is an adult with an advanced solid tumor such as melanoma, head and neck, liver or kidney cancer. The nucleotide sequence is TGTGCCAGCAGCTTGGGCTACAGGGCCCGAGGGCCCTATGGCTACACCTTC. The translation is CASSLGYRARGPYGYTF.